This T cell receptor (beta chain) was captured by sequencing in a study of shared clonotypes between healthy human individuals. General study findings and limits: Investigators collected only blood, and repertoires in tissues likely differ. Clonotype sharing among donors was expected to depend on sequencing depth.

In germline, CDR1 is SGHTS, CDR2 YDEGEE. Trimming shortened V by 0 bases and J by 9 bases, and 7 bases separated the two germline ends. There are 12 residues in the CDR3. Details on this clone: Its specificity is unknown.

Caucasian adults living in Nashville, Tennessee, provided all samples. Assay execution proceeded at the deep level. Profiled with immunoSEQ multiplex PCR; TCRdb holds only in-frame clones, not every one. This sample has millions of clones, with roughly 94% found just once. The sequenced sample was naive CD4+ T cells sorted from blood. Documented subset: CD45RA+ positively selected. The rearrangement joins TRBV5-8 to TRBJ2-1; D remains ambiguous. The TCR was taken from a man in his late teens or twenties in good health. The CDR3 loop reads CASSLDLGEQFF. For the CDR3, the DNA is TGTGCCAGCAGCTTGGACCTAGGTGAGCAGTTCTTC.